The present TCR beta chain was sequenced within a study of vaccination and CD4 T cells after COVID-19. On the study more broadly: Control cultures received a CEFX pool, an HIV-1 Nef pool, or no peptide.

The treatment was: approximately 9-day PBMC culture with coronavirus spike peptide pools or control peptides (ViraFEST assay). About this clonotype itself: Antigen unknown.

The CDR3 runs 13 residues. V shed 7 bases and J shed 3 bases, with 10 bases lying between them. The V gene's germline CDR1 is LNHDA and CDR2 SQIVND (reference sequence). An Oncomine TCR Beta short-read assay was used to sequence the DNA from cultured CD4+ T cells. Each CDR3 protein gets one entry after TCRdb re-called the PCR reads with MiXCR. The table shows about 12,000 distinct CDR3 sequences, with roughly 61% occurring only once. What was sequenced was CD4+ T cells from blood, cultured in vitro. This sequence joins TRBV19 and TRBJ1-5; weak D call: TRBD1 (5 bases). This sequence was found in a human donor who had recovered from COVID-19. CDR3 nucleotide sequence: TGTGCCAGTAATGGGGGGTTCAATCAGCCCCAGCATTTT. Translating gives CASNGGFNQPQHF.